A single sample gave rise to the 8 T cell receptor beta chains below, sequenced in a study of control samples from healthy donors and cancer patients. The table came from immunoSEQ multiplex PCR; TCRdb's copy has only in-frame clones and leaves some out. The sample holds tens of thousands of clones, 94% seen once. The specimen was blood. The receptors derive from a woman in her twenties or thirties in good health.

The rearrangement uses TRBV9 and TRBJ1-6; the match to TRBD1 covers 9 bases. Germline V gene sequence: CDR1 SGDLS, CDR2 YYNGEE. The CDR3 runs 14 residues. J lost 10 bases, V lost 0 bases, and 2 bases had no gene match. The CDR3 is CASSVGQGESPLHF. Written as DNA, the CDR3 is TGTGCCAGCAGCGTAGGACAGGGGGAATCACCCCTCCACTTT.

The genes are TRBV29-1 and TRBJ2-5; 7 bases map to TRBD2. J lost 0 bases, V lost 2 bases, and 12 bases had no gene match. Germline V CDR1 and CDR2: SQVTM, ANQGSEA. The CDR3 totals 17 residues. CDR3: CSVERRGSRGYQETQYF. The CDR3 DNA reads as TGCAGCGTTGAACGACGCGGGTCGCGGGGGTACCAAGAGACCCAGTACTTC.

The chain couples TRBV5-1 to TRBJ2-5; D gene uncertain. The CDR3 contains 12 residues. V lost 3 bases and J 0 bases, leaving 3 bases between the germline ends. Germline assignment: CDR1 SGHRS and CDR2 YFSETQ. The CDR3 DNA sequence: TGCGCCAGCAGCTCTAACCAAGAGACCCAGTACTTC. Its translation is CASSSNQETQYF.

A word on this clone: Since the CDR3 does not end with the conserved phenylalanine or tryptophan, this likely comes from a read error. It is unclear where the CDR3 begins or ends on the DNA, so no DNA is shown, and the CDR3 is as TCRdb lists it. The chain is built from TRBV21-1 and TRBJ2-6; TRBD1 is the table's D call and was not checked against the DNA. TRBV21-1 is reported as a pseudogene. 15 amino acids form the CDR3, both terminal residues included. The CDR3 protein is CASSKHGQTGTGGRY.

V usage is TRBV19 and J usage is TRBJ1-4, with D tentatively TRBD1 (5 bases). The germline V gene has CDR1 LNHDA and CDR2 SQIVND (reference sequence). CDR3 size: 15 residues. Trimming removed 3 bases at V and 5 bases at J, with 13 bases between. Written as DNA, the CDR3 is TGTGCCAGTAGTATTGGGGGAGGGTCGAATGAAAAACTGTTTTTT. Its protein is CASSIGGGSNEKLFF. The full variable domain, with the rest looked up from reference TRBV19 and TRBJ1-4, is DGGITQSPKYLFRKEGQNVTLSCEQNLNHDAMYWYRQDPGQGLRLIYYSQIVNDFQKGDIAEGYSVSREKKESFPLTVTSAQKNPTAFYLCASSIGGGSNEKLFFGSGTQLSVL.

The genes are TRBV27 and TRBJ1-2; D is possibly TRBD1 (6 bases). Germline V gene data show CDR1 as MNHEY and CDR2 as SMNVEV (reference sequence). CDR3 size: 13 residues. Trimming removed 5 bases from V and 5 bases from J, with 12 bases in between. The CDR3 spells CASSNRDTYGYTF. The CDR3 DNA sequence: TGTGCCAGCAGTAATCGGGACACATATGGCTACACCTTC.

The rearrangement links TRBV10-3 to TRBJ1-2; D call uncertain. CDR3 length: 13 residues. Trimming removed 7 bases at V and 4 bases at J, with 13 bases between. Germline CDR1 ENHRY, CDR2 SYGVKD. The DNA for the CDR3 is TGTGCCATCAATGACCCTTTAGGCTATGGCTACACCTTC. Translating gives CAINDPLGYGYTF.

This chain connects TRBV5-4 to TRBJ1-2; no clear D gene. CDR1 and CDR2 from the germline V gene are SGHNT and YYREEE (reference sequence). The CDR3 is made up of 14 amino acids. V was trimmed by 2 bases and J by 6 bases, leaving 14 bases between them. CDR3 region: CASSFPRAGDGYTF. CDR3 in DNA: TGTGCCAGCAGCTTTCCACGGGCGGGAGATGGCTACACCTTC.